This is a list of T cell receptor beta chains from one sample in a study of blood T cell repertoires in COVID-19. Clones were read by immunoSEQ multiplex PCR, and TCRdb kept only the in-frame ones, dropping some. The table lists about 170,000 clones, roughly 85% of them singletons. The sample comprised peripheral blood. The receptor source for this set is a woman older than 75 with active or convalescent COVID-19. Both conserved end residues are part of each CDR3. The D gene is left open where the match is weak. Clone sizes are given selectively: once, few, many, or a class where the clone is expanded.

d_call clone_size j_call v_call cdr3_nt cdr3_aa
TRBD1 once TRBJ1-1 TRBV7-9 TGTGCCAGCAGCCAACTTACAGGGGAAACTGAAGCTTTCTTT CASSQLTGETEAFF
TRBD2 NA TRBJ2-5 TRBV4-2 TGTGCCAGCAGCCAGGGACTACTTCAAGAGACCCAGTACTTC CASSQGLLQETQYF
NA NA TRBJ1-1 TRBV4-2 TGTGCCAGCAGCCAAGATCGTTCGGGGGGGCAGGGGTGGTCGCGGACTGAAGCTTTCTTT CASSQDRSGGQGWSRTEAFF
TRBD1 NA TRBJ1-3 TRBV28 TGTGCCAGCAGTAACCCCGGGACAGGTTTTTCTGGAAACACCATATATTTT CASSNPGTGFSGNTIYF
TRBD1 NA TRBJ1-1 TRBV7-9 TGTGCCAGCAGCCCCGAACGACAGGGCTTGAACACTGAAGCTTTCTTT CASSPERQGLNTEAFF
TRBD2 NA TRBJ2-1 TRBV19 TGTGCCAGTAGCCCGGGACTAGCGGGATTGAGCTCCTACAATGAGCAGTTCTTC CASSPGLAGLSSYNEQFF
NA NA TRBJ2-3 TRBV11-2 TGTGCCAGCAGCTTATGGCGGCAGTCCAACACAGATACGCAGTATTTT CASSLWRQSNTDTQYF
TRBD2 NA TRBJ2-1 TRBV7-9 TGTGCCAGCAGCTTCCGGGGACTAGCGGGCGCGTACAATGAGCAGTTCTTC CASSFRGLAGAYNEQFF
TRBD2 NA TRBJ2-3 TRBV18 TGTGCCAGCTCACCCCTCGGGGGGGGAGCGGGCACAGATACGCAGTATTTT CASSPLGGGAGTDTQYF
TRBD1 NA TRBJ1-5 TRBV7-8 TGTGCCAGCAGCACCCCCGGGACAGGGGGCTACCAGCCCCAGCATTTT CASSTPGTGGYQPQHF
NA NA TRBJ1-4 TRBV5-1 TGCGCCAGCAGCCCTCAGGGGTCTAATGAAAAACTGTTTTTT CASSPQGSNEKLFF
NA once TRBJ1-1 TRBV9 TGTGCCAGCAGCGTGACAGGGAACACTGAAGCTTTCTTT CASSVTGNTEAFF
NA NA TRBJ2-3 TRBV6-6 TGTGCCAGCAGTTACTCGACCGGCAGGGGAATGGATACGCAGTATTTT CASSYSTGRGMDTQYF
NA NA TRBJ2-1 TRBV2 TGTGCCAGCAGTGTAGCGGCATTCTACAATGAGCAGTTCTTC CASSVAAFYNEQFF
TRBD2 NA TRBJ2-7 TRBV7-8 TGTGCCAGCAGCTTAGTAACGGGACTAGCGGCACCGTCCCCCTCTCTCGAGCAGTACTTC CASSLVTGLAAPSPSLEQYF
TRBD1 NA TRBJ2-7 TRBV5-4 TGTGCCAGCAGCCCTGCCACCGGACAGGGCCCCTACGAGCAGTACTTC CASSPATGQGPYEQYF
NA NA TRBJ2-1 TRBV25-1 TGTGCCAGCAGTCTTTTTAGACAGACCAATGAGCAGTTCTTC CASSLFRQTNEQFF
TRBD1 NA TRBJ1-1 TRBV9 TGTGCCAGCAGCGTAGTTGCAGGGGGTGAAGCTTTCTTT CASSVVAGGEAFF
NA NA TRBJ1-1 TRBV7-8 TGTGCCAGCAGCTTATTGTGGAGGGCGAGCACTGAAGCTTTCTTT CASSLLWRASTEAFF
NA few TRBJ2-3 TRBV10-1 TGCGCCAGCCAGGAGGGAGGCACAGATACGCAGTATTTT CASQEGGTDTQYF
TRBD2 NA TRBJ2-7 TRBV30 TGTGCCTGGAGTGTATTTGGGGGGCTAGCGGGAGTAGGGCCCGAGCAGTACTTC CAWSVFGGLAGVGPEQYF
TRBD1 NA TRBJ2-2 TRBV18 TGTGCCAGCTCACGTTCCACGTTACAGGGGAAGACCGGGGAGCTGTTTTTT CASSRSTLQGKTGELFF
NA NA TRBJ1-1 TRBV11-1 TGTGCCAGCAGCCTTGGACAGAACACTGAAGCTTTCTTT CASSLGQNTEAFF
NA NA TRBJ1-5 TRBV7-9 TGTGCCAGCAGCTTAGCCAATAGCAATCAGCCCCAGCATTTT CASSLANSNQPQHF
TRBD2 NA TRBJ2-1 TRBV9 TGTGCCAGCAGCCCGGGGGGGACTAGCGTTGAGCAGTTCTTC CASSPGGTSVEQFF
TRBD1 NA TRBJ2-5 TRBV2 TGTGCCAGCAGGGACAGGGGCGAGACCCAGTACTTC CASRDRGETQYF
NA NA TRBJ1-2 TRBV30 TGTGCCTGGAGTGTATTTGACAGGCGACTTGACAACTATGGCTACACCTTC CAWSVFDRRLDNYGYTF
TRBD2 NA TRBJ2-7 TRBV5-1 TGCGCCAGCAGCCTGAGCACGGCTAGCGGGAAATATCAGCAGTACTTC CASSLSTASGKYQQYF
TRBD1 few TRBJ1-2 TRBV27 TGTGCCAGCAGTCCCCGACAGGGGGCCGGTGGCTACACCTTC CASSPRQGAGGYTF
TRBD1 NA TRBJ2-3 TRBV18 TGTGCCAGCTCACCAGGGCAGGGGGCTTCGGATACGCAGTATTTT CASSPGQGASDTQYF
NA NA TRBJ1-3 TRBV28 TGTGCCAGCAGTTTATTACGGGACAACTCTGGAAACACCATATATTTT CASSLLRDNSGNTIYF
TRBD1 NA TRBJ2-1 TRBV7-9 TGTGCCAGCAGCTTACCGACAGGGGCCAATGAGCAGTTCTTC CASSLPTGANEQFF
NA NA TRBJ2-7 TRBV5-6 TGTGCCAGCAGCTTGGGGCCCCCAGGGCGCGAGCAGTACTTC CASSLGPPGREQYF
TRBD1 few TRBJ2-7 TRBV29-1 TGCAGCGTTGCCTCATACAGGGGGACTCTTTACGAGCAGTACTTC CSVASYRGTLYEQYF
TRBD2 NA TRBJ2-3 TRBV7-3 TGTGCCAGCAGCAAGCCTAGCGGGAGGGCCACAGATACGCAGTATTTT CASSKPSGRATDTQYF
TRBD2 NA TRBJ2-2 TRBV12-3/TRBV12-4 TGTGCCAGCAGTTTCGGGGGGTCCGGGGAGCTGTTTTTT CASSFGGSGELFF